This TCR beta chain was identified during a study of HIV-infected children after antiretroviral therapy interruption. Study summary: Children's median ages were roughly 9.7 years and 8 years by group. Weeks 0, 48 and 150 were sampled under continuous treatment. The study's findings and limits: Naive CD4+ sequences overlapped less between time points once interruption began. Some non-naive CD45RA+ T cells might be present among sorted naive cells.

The V gene lost 6 bases and the J gene lost 7 bases, with 15 bases spanning the gap. The CDR3 length is 14 residues. The TCR library was built from RNA with a 3' RACE protocol and unique molecular identifiers. TCRdb re-called the 3' RACE reads through MiXCR, storing one row per CDR3 protein. The sample lists more than 75,000 distinct CDR3 sequences; approximately 6.9% were seen once. Treatment reported: PENTA 11 planned treatment interruption arm or continuous ART arm. This clonotype has a handful of counts. Its antigen is currently unknown. This receptor was taken from a pool of human donors with HIV. The input for sequencing was CD45RA+ CD4+ T cells from PBMCs, pooled from several time points, taken from a donor given antiretroviral therapy, either interrupted or continuous. Subset indicated: naive CD4+ CD45RA+ CD45RO- T cells. The V gene is TRBV12-3 or TRBV12-4, the J gene TRBJ2-2; D remains unclear. This CDR3 reads CASSRLVLGGELFF. In DNA form, the CDR3 reads TGTGCCAGCAGCCGACTGGTTTTGGGCGGGGAGCTGTTTTTT.